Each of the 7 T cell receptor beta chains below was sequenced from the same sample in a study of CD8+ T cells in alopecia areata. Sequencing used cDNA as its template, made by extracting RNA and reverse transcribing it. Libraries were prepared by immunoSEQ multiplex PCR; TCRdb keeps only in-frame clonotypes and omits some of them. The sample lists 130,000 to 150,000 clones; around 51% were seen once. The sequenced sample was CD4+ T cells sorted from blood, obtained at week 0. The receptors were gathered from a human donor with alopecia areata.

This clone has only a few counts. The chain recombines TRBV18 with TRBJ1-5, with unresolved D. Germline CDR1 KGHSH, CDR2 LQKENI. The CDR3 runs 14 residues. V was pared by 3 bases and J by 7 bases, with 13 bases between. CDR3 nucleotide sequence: TGTGCCAGCTCACCCTCGATAGGCGGGCAGCCCCAGCATTTT. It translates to CASSPSIGGQPQHF.

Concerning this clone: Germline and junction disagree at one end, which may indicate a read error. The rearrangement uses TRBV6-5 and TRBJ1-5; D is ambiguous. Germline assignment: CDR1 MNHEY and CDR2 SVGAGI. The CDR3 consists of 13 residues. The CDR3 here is CASRRTSDQPQHF. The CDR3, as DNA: TGTGCCAGCAGACGGACTAGCGATCAGCCCCAGCATTTT.

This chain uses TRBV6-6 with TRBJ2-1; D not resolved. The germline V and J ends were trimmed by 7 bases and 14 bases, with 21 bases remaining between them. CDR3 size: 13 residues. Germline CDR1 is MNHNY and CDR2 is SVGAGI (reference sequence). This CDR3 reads CASTDPPGMKEFF. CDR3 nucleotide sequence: TGTGCCAGCACCGATCCCCCAGGAATGAAGGAGTTCTTC.

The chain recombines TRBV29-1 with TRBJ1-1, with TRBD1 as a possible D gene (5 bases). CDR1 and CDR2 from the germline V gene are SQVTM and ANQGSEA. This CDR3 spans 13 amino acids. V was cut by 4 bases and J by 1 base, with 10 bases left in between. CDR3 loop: CSVGSQGNTEAFF. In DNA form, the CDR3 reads TGCAGCGTTGGGTCTCAGGGGAACACTGAAGCTTTCTTT. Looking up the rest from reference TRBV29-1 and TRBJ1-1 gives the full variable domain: SAVISQKPSRDICQRGTSLTIQCQVDSQVTMMFWYRQQPGQSLTLIATANQGSEATYESGFVIDKFPISRPNLTFSTLTVSNMSPEDSSIYLCSVGSQGNTEAFFGQGTRLTVV.

The CDR3 spells CASSRTSGRFGETQYF. The CDR3 region has the DNA TGTGCCAGCAGCCGGACTAGCGGGAGGTTCGGGGAGACCCAGTACTTC. The chain is built from TRBV7-9 and TRBJ2-5; 14 bases match TRBD2. The CDR3 spans 16 residues. The V gene's germline CDR1 is SEHNR and CDR2 FQNEAQ (reference sequence). The V segment lost 5 bases and the J segment 5 bases; nucleotides outside the gene matches: 7.

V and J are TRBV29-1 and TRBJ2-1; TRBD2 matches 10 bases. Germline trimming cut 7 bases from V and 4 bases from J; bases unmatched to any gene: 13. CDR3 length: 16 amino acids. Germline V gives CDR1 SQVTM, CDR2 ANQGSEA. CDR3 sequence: CSAPFLAGGLYNEQFF. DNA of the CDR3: TGCAGCGCTCCATTTTTAGCGGGAGGCCTATACAATGAGCAGTTCTTC.

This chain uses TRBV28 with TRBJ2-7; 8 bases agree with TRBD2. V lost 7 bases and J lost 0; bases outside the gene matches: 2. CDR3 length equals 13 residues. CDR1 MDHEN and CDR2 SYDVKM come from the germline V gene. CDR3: CASKLADSYEQYF. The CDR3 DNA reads TGTGCCAGCAAACTAGCGGACTCCTACGAGCAGTACTTC.